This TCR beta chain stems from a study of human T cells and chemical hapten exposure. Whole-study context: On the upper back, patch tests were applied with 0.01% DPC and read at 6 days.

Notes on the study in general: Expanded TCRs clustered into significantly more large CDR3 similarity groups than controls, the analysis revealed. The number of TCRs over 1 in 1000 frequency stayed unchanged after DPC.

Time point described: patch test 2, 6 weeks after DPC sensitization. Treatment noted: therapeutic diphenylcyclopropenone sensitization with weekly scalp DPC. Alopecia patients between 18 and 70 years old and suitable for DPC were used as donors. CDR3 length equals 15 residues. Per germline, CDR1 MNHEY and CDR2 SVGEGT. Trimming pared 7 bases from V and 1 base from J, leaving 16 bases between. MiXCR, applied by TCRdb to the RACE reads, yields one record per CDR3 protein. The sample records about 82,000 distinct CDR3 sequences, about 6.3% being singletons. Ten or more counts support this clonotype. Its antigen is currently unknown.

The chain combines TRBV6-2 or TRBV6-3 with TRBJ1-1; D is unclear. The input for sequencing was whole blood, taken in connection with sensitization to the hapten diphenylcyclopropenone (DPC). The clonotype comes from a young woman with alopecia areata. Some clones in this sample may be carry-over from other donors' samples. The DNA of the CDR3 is TGTGCCAGCATATCCGGAGGGCTTAAGAACACTGAAGCTTTCTTT. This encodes CASISGGLKNTEAFF.